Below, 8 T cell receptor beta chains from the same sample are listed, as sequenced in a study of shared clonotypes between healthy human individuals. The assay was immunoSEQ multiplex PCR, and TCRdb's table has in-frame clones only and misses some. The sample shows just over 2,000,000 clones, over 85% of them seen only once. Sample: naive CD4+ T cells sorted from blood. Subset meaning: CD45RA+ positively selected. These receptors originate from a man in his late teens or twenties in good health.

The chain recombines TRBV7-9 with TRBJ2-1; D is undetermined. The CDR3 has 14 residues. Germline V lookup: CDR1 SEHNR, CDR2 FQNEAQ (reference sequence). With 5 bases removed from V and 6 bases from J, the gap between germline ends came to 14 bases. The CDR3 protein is CASSRHFGSNEQFF. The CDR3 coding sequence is TGTGCCAGCAGCCGCCACTTCGGGTCCAATGAGCAGTTCTTC.

CDR3 DNA sequence: TGCGCCAGCAGCCCCTTAGCGGAGTACAATGAGCAGTTCTTC. This encodes CASSPLAEYNEQFF. V usage is TRBV5-1 and J usage is TRBJ2-1; D is possibly TRBD2 (6 bases). Trimming removed 4 bases from V and 4 bases from J, with 12 bases in between. Looked up from germline, CDR1 is SGHRS and CDR2 is YFSETQ. The CDR3 length is 14 residues.

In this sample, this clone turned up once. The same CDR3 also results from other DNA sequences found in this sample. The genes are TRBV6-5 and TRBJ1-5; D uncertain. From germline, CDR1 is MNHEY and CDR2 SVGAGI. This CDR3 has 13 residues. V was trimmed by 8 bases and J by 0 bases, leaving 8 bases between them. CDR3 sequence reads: CASGPNSNQPQHF. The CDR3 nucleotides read TGTGCCAGCGGGCCTAATAGCAATCAGCCCCAGCATTTT.

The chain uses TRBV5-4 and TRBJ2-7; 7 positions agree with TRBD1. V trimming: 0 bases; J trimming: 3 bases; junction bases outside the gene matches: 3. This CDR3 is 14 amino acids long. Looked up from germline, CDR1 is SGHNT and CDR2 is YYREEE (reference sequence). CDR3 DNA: TGTGCCAGCAGCTTGGCGGGACAGCACTACGAGCAGTACTTC. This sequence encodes CASSLAGQHYEQYF.

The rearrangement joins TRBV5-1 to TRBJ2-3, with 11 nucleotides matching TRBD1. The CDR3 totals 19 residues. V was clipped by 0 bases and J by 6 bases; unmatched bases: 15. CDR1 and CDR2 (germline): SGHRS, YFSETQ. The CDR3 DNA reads TGCGCCAGCAGCTTGGGCCCCTCGTCAGGACAGGGGGCCGCGGATACGCAGTATTTT. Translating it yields CASSLGPSSGQGAADTQYF.

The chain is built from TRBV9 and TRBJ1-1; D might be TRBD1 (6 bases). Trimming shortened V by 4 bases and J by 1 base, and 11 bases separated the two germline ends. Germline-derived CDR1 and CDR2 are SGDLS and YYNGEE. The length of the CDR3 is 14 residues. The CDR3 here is CASSSQGSNTEAFF. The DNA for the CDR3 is TGTGCCAGCAGCTCACAGGGATCGAACACTGAAGCTTTCTTT.

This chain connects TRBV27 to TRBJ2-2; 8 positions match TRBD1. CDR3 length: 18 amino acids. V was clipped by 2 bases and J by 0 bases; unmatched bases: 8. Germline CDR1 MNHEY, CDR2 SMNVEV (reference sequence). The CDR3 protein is CASSLGGRGRSNTGELFF. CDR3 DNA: TGTGCCAGCAGTTTAGGGGGCAGGGGGCGATCGAACACCGGGGAGCTGTTTTTT.

CDR3 loop: CATARQGGYEQYF. CDR3 DNA: TGTGCCACCGCGCGACAGGGGGGATACGAGCAGTACTTC. The chain has TRBV15 and TRBJ2-7, with TRBD1 matching over 9 bases. The V gene's germline CDR1 is LNHNV and CDR2 YYDKDF (reference sequence). V was pared by 8 bases and J by 4 bases, with 6 bases of the junction left unmatched. This CDR3 contains 13 residues. Based on the CDR3 plus reference TRBV15 and TRBJ2-7, the full variable domain is DAMVIQNPRYQVTQFGKPVTLSCSQTLNHNVMYWYQQKSSQAPKLLFHYYDKDFNNEADTPDNFQSRRPNTSFCFLDIRSPGLGDTAMYLCATARQGGYEQYFGPGTRLTVT.